The clone carrying this TCR beta chain has more than one count but fewer than ten. Its target is not known. The data are from a study of cytomegalovirus exposure and HLA in healthy donors. Study-level findings and limits: Later examination showed HLA-associated TCR beta chains had greater clonal expansion than equally common others. The study put some 150 TCR beta chains on its list as cytomegalovirus-associated. When the data were analyzed later, several of the most significant clusters appeared to be linked to common viral pathogens. It was taken for granted in presence/absence analyses that sequencing depth across donors was roughly uniform.

The PCR employed 60 Vbeta primers together with 13 Jbeta primers. The assay was immunoSEQ multiplex PCR, and TCRdb's table has in-frame clones only and misses some. The profile covers 100,000 to 150,000 clones, with about two thirds appearing a single time and approximately 2.9% taken by the ten largest. The TCR sequence derives from a human donor in good health. The specimen was PBMCs.

The CDR3 nucleotides are TGTGCCAGCACCCAGGCCAGGGACTACGAGCAGTACTTC. It codes for CASTQARDYEQYF. The rearrangement uses TRBV7-6 and TRBJ2-7; TRBD1 is a possible D gene (5 bases). Trimming pared 7 bases from V and 3 bases from J, leaving 13 bases between. The CDR3 runs 13 residues. Looked up from germline, CDR1 is SGHVS and CDR2 is FNYEAQ.